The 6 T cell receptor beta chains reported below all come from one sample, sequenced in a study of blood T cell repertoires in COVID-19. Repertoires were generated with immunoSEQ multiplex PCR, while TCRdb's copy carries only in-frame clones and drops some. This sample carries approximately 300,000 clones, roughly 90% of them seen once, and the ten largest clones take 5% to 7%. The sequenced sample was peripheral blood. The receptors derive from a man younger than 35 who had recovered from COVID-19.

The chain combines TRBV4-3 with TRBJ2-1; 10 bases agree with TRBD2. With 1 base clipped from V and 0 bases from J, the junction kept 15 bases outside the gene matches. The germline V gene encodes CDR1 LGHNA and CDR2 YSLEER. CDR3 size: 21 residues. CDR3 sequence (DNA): TGCGCCAGCAGCCAAGGTCCCCTTTACAGCGGGGGGGATCGCTCCTACAATGAGCAGTTCTTC. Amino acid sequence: CASSQGPLYSGGDRSYNEQFF.

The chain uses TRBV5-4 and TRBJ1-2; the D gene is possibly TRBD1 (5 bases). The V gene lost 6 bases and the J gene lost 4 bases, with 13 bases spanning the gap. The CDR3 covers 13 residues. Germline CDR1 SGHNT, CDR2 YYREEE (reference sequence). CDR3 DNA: TGTGCCAGCACTCGAGGGGAGGTCTATGGCTACACCTTC. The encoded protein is CASTRGEVYGYTF.

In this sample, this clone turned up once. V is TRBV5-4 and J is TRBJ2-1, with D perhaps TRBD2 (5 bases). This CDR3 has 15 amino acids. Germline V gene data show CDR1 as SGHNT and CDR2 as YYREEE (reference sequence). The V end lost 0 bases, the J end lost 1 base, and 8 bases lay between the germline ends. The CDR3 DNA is TGTGCCAGCAGCTTGGATTCGGGGTCCTACAATGAGCAGTTCTTC. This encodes CASSLDSGSYNEQFF.

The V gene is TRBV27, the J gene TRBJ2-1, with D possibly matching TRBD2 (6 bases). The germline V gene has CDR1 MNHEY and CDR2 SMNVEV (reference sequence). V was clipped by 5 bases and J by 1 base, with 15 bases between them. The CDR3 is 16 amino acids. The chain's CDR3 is CASSPLWRESYNEQFF. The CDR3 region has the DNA TGTGCCAGCAGTCCCCTCTGGAGGGAGTCCTACAATGAGCAGTTCTTC.

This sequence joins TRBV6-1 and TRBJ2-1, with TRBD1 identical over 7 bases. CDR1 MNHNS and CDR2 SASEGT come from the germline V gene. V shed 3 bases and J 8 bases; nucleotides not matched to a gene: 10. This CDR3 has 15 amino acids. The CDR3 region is CASSDLVGQIDEQFF. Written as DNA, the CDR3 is TGTGCCAGCAGTGACCTCGTGGGACAGATCGATGAGCAGTTCTTC.

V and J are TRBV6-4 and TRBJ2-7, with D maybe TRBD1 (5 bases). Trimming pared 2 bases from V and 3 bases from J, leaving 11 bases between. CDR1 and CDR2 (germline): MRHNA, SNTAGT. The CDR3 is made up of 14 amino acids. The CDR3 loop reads CASSDLKGHYEQYF. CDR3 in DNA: TGTGCCAGCAGTGACCTAAAGGGGCACTACGAGCAGTACTTC.